This paragraph reports one TCR beta chain. This entry is derived from a study of blood T cell repertoires in COVID-19. About the research overall: COVID-19 samples from acute and convalescent phases originated in the United States, Italy and Spain. T cells, B-cell-depleted T cells, or PBMCs supplied cDNA or gDNA.

This CDR3 has 13 amino acids. Trimming removed 5 bases from V and 5 bases from J; junction bases left unmatched: 1. The V gene's germline CDR1 is SGHRS and CDR2 YFSETQ. In the authors' methods: Amplification with reference gene primers provided the estimates of nucleated cell counts. Assay: immunoSEQ multiplex PCR; the TCRdb copy retains only in-frame clones and omits some. V, J and clone size are those of that table, while D and trimming were read from the DNA. The table lists approximately 290,000 clones, around nine tenths of them singletons. This sequence joins TRBV5-1 and TRBJ1-6; 7 positions agree with TRBD1. The receptor's source is a woman between 55 and 75 years old with acute or convalescent COVID-19. Sequences were obtained from peripheral blood. The chain's CDR3 is CASRGQDNSPLHF. CDR3 nucleotides: TGCGCCAGCAGAGGACAGGATAATTCACCCCTCCACTTT.